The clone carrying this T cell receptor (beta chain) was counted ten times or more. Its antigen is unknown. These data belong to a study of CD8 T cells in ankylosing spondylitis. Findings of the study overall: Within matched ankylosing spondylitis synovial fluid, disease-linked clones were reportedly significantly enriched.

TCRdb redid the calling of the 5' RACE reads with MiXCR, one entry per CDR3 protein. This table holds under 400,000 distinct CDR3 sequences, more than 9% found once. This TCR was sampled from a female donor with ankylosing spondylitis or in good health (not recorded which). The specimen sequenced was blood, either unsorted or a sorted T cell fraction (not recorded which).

Here the CDR3 DNA reads TGTGCCAGCAGCTTGGGGAGCTCCTACAATGAGCAGTTCTTC. Residues: CASSLGSSYNEQFF. The gene calls are TRBV5-5 and TRBJ2-1, with D unresolved. V was trimmed by 0 bases and J by 0 bases, leaving 4 bases between them. Germline loops: CDR1 SGHKS, CDR2 YYEKEE (reference sequence). The CDR3 is made up of 14 amino acids.